The present TCR beta chain was sequenced within a study of identical twins. General observations from the study: Insertions were fewer in abundant cord blood beta clonotypes, whereas memory repertoires showed none of this pattern.

Each CDR3 protein is one row after TCRdb ran MiXCR on the 5' RACE reads. The repertoire holds 450,000 to 600,000 distinct CDR3 sequences, around 22% seen once, with approximately 0.52% in the top ten. This clonotype was seen a few times. Its cognate antigen is unknown. Per the germline V gene, CDR1 is SGHRS and CDR2 is YFSETQ. Germline trimming cut 0 bases from V and 5 bases from J; bases unmatched to any gene: 5. This CDR3 is 15 amino acids long. Another study also made use of these data, one on yellow fever vaccine responses in identical twins.

The chain is built from TRBV5-1 and TRBJ2-1; the match to TRBD2 covers 7 bases. The source material was CD4+ T cells sorted from blood. The origin of this receptor is a young woman in good health. The CDR3 spells CASSLGTSDNNEQFF. DNA for the CDR3: TGCGCCAGCAGCTTGGGCACTAGCGATAACAATGAGCAGTTCTTC.